Presented here are 5 T cell receptor beta chains from one specimen sequenced in a study of T cell repertoires in cytomegalovirus infection (dated by TCRdb to 2018 to 2020). The instrument given in TCRdb is Illumina HiSeq 1500. Clones were called with MiXCR by TCRdb after fastp trimmed the public reads at Q25, and only in-frame beta chains were retained. One record per CDR3 amino acid sequence lists the most common genes and DNA. The sample table shows about 310,000 distinct CDR3 sequences, and roughly 9.3% are seen once. The ten top clones hold 2.5% of the sample. The sample was PBMCs. The receptors were sampled from a human donor in good health (CMV status not recorded). Some clones in this sample may be carry-over from other donors' samples.

The chain carries TRBV28 and TRBJ1-5; TRBD1 matches 7 bases. The J segment lost 3 bases and the V segment lost 6 bases, leaving 11 bases of the junction unmatched. This CDR3 is built from 16 residues. Germline-derived CDR1 and CDR2 are MDHEN and SYDVKM. CDR3 protein: CASRRRQGWDNQPQHF. The DNA for the CDR3 is TGTGCCAGCAGAAGAAGACAGGGATGGGACAATCAGCCCCAGCATTTT. Together with reference TRBV28 and TRBJ1-5, the CDR3 gives the full variable domain: DVKVTQSSRYLVKRTGEKVFLECVQDMDHENMFWYRQDPGLGLRLIYFSYDVKMKEKGDIPEGYSVSREKKERFSLILESASTNQTSMYLCASRRRQGWDNQPQHFGDGTRLSIL.

This clonotype turned up a few times. The chain has TRBV20-1 and TRBJ2-1; 8 nucleotides line up with TRBD1. The CDR3 extends over 15 amino acids. J lost 3 bases, V lost 8 bases, and 12 bases had no gene match. CDR1 and CDR2 (germline): DFQATT, SNEGSKA (reference sequence). This chain's CDR3 is CSTGGQSIFYNEQFF. The CDR3 DNA follows: TGCAGTACAGGGGGGCAATCAATTTTCTACAATGAGCAGTTCTTC.

This clonotype was recorded at least ten times. The CDR3 sequence is CASSQVGGPYNEQFF. CDR3 coding DNA: TGCGCCAGCAGCCAAGTTGGGGGTCCTTACAATGAGCAGTTCTTC. This chain joins TRBV4-1 and TRBJ2-1; D is possibly TRBD1 or TRBD2 (5 bases each). Germline CDR1 and CDR2: MGHRA and YSYEKL. V lost 1 base and J lost 4, with 11 bases in between. The CDR3 has 15 residues.

This clonotype was recorded many times. The rearrangement uses TRBV20-1 and TRBJ1-5; possibly TRBD1 for D (5 bases). The CDR3 is 15 amino acids. V lost 2 bases and J 6 bases, leaving 17 bases between the germline ends. Germline CDR1 is DFQATT and CDR2 is SNEGSKA (reference sequence). CDR3 amino acids: CSARTAGSSPQPQHF. The CDR3 coding sequence is TGCAGTGCTAGAACGGCAGGGTCTTCCCCTCAGCCCCAGCATTTT.

This clonotype showed up many times. This rearrangement joins TRBV20-1 to TRBJ2-1; D not resolved. V was cut by 8 bases and J by 5 bases, with 13 bases left in between. Germline lookup yields CDR1 DFQATT and CDR2 SNEGSKA (reference sequence). The CDR3 is 12 residues long. Written as DNA, the CDR3 is TGCAGTCTCGATAGGCGAAACAATGAGCAGTTCTTC. Encoded protein: CSLDRRNNEQFF.